This T cell receptor beta chain was sequenced during a study of radiation and T cells in renal cell carcinoma (dated by TCRdb to 2019 to 2021). Turning to the overall study: TCR beta sequencing covered 55 or so samples in total, comprising around 25 tumors and roughly 27 peripheral blood samples. In the approximately 57 samples combined, roughly 4.4 million unique CDR3 nucleotide sequences were found, encoding about 3 million unique CDR3 amino acid sequences.

About this clone: It has no known antigen specificity. No base quality values were provided; no much bigger clone lies one nucleotide off.

Following the manufacturer's recommendations, the immunoSEQ kit was used to generate TCR beta libraries from genomic DNA. Library preparation used a first multiplex PCR with proprietary primers, then a second PCR adding unique barcodes, with bead cleanups after each round. A kit-provided positive control reaction and a negative control reaction were included in every sample batch. The final libraries were assessed on an Agilent 4200 TapeStation D1000 ScreenTape, pooled by volume, and quantified by qPCR. Sequencing was performed on an Illumina NextSeq500 with a MidOutput 150-cycle cartridge, and 156 Read1 and 15 Index1 cycles were run with kit custom primers. The pooled library was loaded at about 1 pM, with a roughly 20% PhiX control spiked in. The paper's processing steps were these. Vendor-processed data were analyzed in R, with a clonotype defined as all T cells sharing the same CDR3 nucleotide sequence. In the clone abundance analyses, frequencies in each sample were normalized to that sample's 10,000 most abundant clones. Public T cell clones, which averaged fewer than five per sample, were excluded before analysis. The dominant motif analysis was done with ImmunoMap using the PAM10 matrix, a gap penalty of 30, and a homology threshold of 0.3, and motifs with a cumulative frequency of at least 0.01 were considered dominant. Entries here come from immuneACCESS through TCRdb and include only in-frame sequences with V and J called. Some clones fail to appear in such tables; in the studies checked, an unresolved V gene covers under half of the shortfall, and the cause of the remainder is unknown. V, J and clone size derive from that table, while D and trimming were established from the DNA sequence. For this sample the table gives about 24,000 clones, of which nearly 60% were detected only once. 22% of the sample rests with the top ten.

The sample's time point label is to be understood as: tumor resected at nephrectomy. The treatment or condition label corresponds to: treatment-naive control, cytoreductive nephrectomy. Control tumors were obtained from treatment-naive renal cell carcinoma patients in whom cytoreductive nephrectomy was performed without prior radiation. All patients had renal cell carcinoma with clear cell pathology. Control tumors used for TCR sequencing were obtained from several females and approximately eleven males (median age approximately 59 years, range about 40 to 90) and were resected from about 2010 to 2014. Tumors were mechanically dissociated, digested with collagenase/hyaluronidase at 37 °C, processed in gentleMACS C tubes, and stored in liquid nitrogen. The QIAamp DNA Blood Mini Kit (Qiagen) was used to prepare genomic DNA for TCR sequencing. The analyses included just those samples that passed every quality control check.

Results and caveats for the whole study, not just this receptor: Compared with control tumors, irradiated tumors had a greater number of dominant CDR3 motifs, and those motifs took up a bigger portion of the repertoire. The single-armed trial design could not address effects of radiation dose or scheduling on the TCR repertoire. Because only small tumor regions of approximately 1 g were available, intratumoral heterogeneity was not captured. Higher TCR clonality was observed in irradiated tumors than in controls, with an average of roughly 54% of the repertoire accounted for by the top 100 clonotypes, compared with roughly 43% in nephrectomy-only tumors.

V loses 9 bases, J loses 5 bases, and the germline ends lie 20 bases apart. The CDR3 runs 14 residues from the cysteine to the phenylalanine. Only the CDR3 portion is preserved as DNA: 42 bases, with reading frame beginning at the first base. According to the germline V gene, CDR1 reads SGHTS and CDR2 reads YDEGEE. The rearrangement joined TRBV5-8 to TRBJ1-1; perhaps TRBD1 is the D gene, with 6 bases matching. Sequenced material: tumor tissue, taken from a patient whose treatment was nephrectomy without radiotherapy. The sequence was obtained from a man aged 40-49 years with renal cell carcinoma. The sequenced DNA: TGTGCCACCAACCAAGGGTTGGGGGCGACTGAAGCTTTCTTT. This is translated as CATNQGLGATEAFF.